These T cell receptor beta chains were read from a single sample in a study of response to subunit inactivated influenza vaccine. One entry per CDR3 protein results from TCRdb running MiXCR on the RT-PCR reads. The table records 180,000 or so distinct CDR3 sequences, approximately 12% of them present only once. These records were also assigned to another study, of T cells expressing NK-cell markers.

The starting material was CD8+ T cells sorted from PBMCs, obtained 11 to 12 days after vaccination. The source of these receptors is a man aged 50-59 years who received an inactivated influenza vaccine. Both conserved end residues are part of each CDR3. Fields, in order: J gene, clone size, D gene, V gene, CDR3 protein, CDR3 DNA. A D gene is named only where the DNA matches it firmly. Size is omitted from some rows. Given values are once, few, many or a class for expanded clones.

j_gene: TRBJ2-2
abundance: few
d_gene: TRBD2
v_gene: TRBV27
CDR3aa: CASSFIGTSIPGELFF
CDR3nt: TGTGCCAGCAGTTTTATTGGGACTAGCATCCCCGGGGAGCTGTTTTTT

j_gene: TRBJ2-1
abundance: many
d_gene: TRBD2
v_gene: TRBV4-1
CDR3aa: CASSQESGLAANNEQFF
CDR3nt: TGCGCCAGCAGCCAAGAGAGTGGACTAGCGGCGAACAATGAGCAGTTCTTC

j_gene: TRBJ2-6
abundance: NA
d_gene: NA
v_gene: TRBV11-2
CDR3aa: CASSSTTAGSGANVLTF
CDR3nt: TGTGCCAGCAGCTCTACAACCGCAGGCTCTGGGGCCAACGTCCTGACTTTC

j_gene: TRBJ2-3
abundance: many
d_gene: NA
v_gene: TRBV4-3
CDR3aa: CASSQDYSHGTDTQYF
CDR3nt: TGCGCCAGCAGCCAAGACTACAGTCATGGGACAGATACGCAGTATTTT

j_gene: TRBJ2-7
abundance: few
d_gene: TRBD1
v_gene: TRBV6-1
CDR3aa: CASSPFLTGGNYEQYF
CDR3nt: TGTGCCAGCAGCCCCTTCCTGACAGGGGGTAACTACGAGCAGTACTTC

j_gene: TRBJ2-7
abundance: few
d_gene: NA
v_gene: TRBV7-2
CDR3aa: CASAWGSSLYEQYF
CDR3nt: TGTGCCAGCGCCTGGGGTTCTTCCCTATACGAGCAGTACTTC

j_gene: TRBJ2-1
abundance: NA
d_gene: NA
v_gene: TRBV7-9
CDR3aa: CASSGTGGSSYNEQFF
CDR3nt: TGTGCCAGCAGCGGGACTGGTGGGAGCTCCTACAATGAGCAGTTCTTC

j_gene: TRBJ2-4
abundance: NA
d_gene: NA
v_gene: TRBV5-1
CDR3aa: CASSPSGTETPLAKNIQYF
CDR3nt: TGCGCCAGCAGCCCATCCGGAACCGAAACTCCTCTAGCCAAAAACATTCAGTACTTC

j_gene: TRBJ2-1
abundance: NA
d_gene: NA
v_gene: TRBV2
CDR3aa: CASSVPYHEQFF
CDR3nt: TGTGCCAGCAGTGTCCCCTACCATGAGCAGTTCTTC

j_gene: TRBJ2-7
abundance: NA
d_gene: TRBD2
v_gene: TRBV28
CDR3aa: CASSFRTSGVLGTYEQYF
CDR3nt: TGTGCCAGCAGTTTTAGGACTAGCGGGGTTCTAGGGACCTACGAGCAGTACTTC

j_gene: TRBJ2-5
abundance: NA
d_gene: NA
v_gene: TRBV28
CDR3aa: CASSLWGAGKETQYF
CDR3nt: TGTGCCAGCAGTTTATGGGGCGCAGGGAAAGAGACCCAGTACTTC

j_gene: TRBJ2-7
abundance: NA
d_gene: NA
v_gene: TRBV11-2
CDR3aa: CASLRRNRDRFPEQYF
CDR3nt: TGTGCCAGCCTACGGCGGAACAGAGACAGGTTCCCCGAGCAGTACTTC

j_gene: TRBJ2-4
abundance: few
d_gene: TRBD1
v_gene: TRBV27
CDR3aa: CASSAYRGNIQYF
CDR3nt: TGTGCCAGCAGTGCCTACAGGGGAAACATTCAGTACTTC

j_gene: TRBJ2-5
abundance: NA
d_gene: TRBD2
v_gene: TRBV6-1
CDR3aa: CASRQIAGAETQYF
CDR3nt: TGTGCCAGCAGGCAAATAGCGGGGGCTGAGACCCAGTACTTC

j_gene: TRBJ1-5
abundance: NA
d_gene: NA
v_gene: TRBV24-1
CDR3aa: CATSDLGDQPQHF
CDR3nt: TGTGCCACCAGTGATTTAGGGGATCAGCCCCAGCATTTT

j_gene: TRBJ2-7
abundance: NA
d_gene: TRBD2
v_gene: TRBV11-2
CDR3aa: CASSLERLDGLARSYEQYF
CDR3nt: TGTGCCAGCAGCTTAGAGAGATTAGACGGACTAGCGAGATCCTACGAGCAGTACTTC

j_gene: TRBJ2-7
abundance: NA
d_gene: NA
v_gene: TRBV4-2
CDR3aa: CASSQERGSAYEQYF
CDR3nt: TGTGCCAGCAGCCAAGAGAGGGGGAGTGCGTACGAGCAGTACTTC

j_gene: TRBJ2-3
abundance: many
d_gene: NA
v_gene: TRBV20-1
CDR3aa: CSAATLAEYTDTQYF
CDR3nt: TGCAGTGCTGCCACCTTAGCGGAGTACACAGATACGCAGTATTTT

j_gene: TRBJ1-4
abundance: NA
d_gene: TRBD1
v_gene: TRBV4-3
CDR3aa: CASSQEMMRTGTLVVANEKLFF
CDR3nt: TGCGCCAGCAGCCAAGAGATGATGCGGACAGGGACGTTGGTGGTAGCTAATGAAAAACTGTTTTTT

j_gene: TRBJ2-1
abundance: many
d_gene: TRBD2
v_gene: TRBV7-8
CDR3aa: CASSPGGLAGVEQFF
CDR3nt: TGTGCCAGCAGCCCGGGGGGACTAGCGGGAGTTGAGCAGTTCTTC

j_gene: TRBJ2-7
abundance: few
d_gene: TRBD2
v_gene: TRBV6-2/TRBV6-3
CDR3aa: CASSYLWTSGGYEQYF
CDR3nt: TGTGCCAGCAGTTATCTTTGGACTAGCGGGGGCTACGAGCAGTACTTC

j_gene: TRBJ1-2
abundance: few
d_gene: NA
v_gene: TRBV6-1
CDR3aa: CASSVKLGSRGTNYGYTF
CDR3nt: TGTGCCAGCAGCGTTAAGTTAGGGTCAAGGGGGACGAACTATGGCTACACCTTC

j_gene: TRBJ2-5
abundance: many
d_gene: NA
v_gene: TRBV7-9
CDR3aa: CASSSPGGRGETQYF
CDR3nt: TGTGCCAGCAGCTCCCCGGGTGGACGGGGAGAGACCCAGTACTTC

j_gene: TRBJ1-1
abundance: NA
d_gene: NA
v_gene: TRBV27
CDR3aa: CASSLYRSTEAFF
CDR3nt: TGTGCCAGCAGTTTATACCGATCGACTGAAGCTTTCTTT

j_gene: TRBJ2-1
abundance: few
d_gene: NA
v_gene: TRBV6-2/TRBV6-3
CDR3aa: CASSYFGDVSYNEQFF
CDR3nt: TGTGCCAGCAGTTACTTCGGGGATGTTTCCTACAATGAGCAGTTCTTC

j_gene: TRBJ2-5
abundance: few
d_gene: TRBD1
v_gene: TRBV28
CDR3aa: CASSFAGGLETQYF
CDR3nt: TGTGCCAGCAGTTTCGCAGGGGGCCTAGAGACCCAGTACTTC

j_gene: TRBJ2-7
abundance: many
d_gene: TRBD2
v_gene: TRBV5-1
CDR3aa: CASSLTQGGFHEQYF
CDR3nt: TGCGCCAGCAGCCTCACTCAGGGAGGGTTCCACGAGCAGTACTTC

j_gene: TRBJ2-7
abundance: many
d_gene: TRBD2
v_gene: TRBV28
CDR3aa: CASSLGLAGRSEQYF
CDR3nt: TGTGCCAGCAGTTTAGGTCTAGCGGGACGTTCCGAGCAGTACTTC

j_gene: TRBJ2-7
abundance: NA
d_gene: NA
v_gene: TRBV5-6
CDR3aa: CASSLSRGLSYEQYF
CDR3nt: TGTGCCAGCAGCTTGAGCAGGGGATTATCCTACGAGCAGTACTTC

j_gene: TRBJ2-1
abundance: many
d_gene: NA
v_gene: TRBV15
CDR3aa: CATSTAIGVYNEQFF
CDR3nt: TGTGCCACCAGCACAGCTATAGGGGTCTACAATGAGCAGTTCTTC

j_gene: TRBJ2-7
abundance: NA
d_gene: TRBD1
v_gene: TRBV3-1
CDR3aa: CASSPWTGREQYF
CDR3nt: TGTGCCAGCAGCCCTTGGACAGGGCGCGAGCAGTACTTC

j_gene: TRBJ2-1
abundance: NA
d_gene: NA
v_gene: TRBV4-3
CDR3aa: CASSQGKGFEQFF
CDR3nt: TGCGCCAGCAGCCAAGGAAAGGGGTTTGAGCAGTTCTTC

j_gene: TRBJ2-3
abundance: NA
d_gene: NA
v_gene: TRBV28
CDR3aa: CASSDPGLLRTDTQYF
CDR3nt: TGTGCCAGCAGTGACCCGGGACTCCTACGCACAGATACGCAGTATTTT

j_gene: TRBJ1-2
abundance: NA
d_gene: NA
v_gene: TRBV20-1
CDR3aa: CSARDLQSYGYTF
CDR3nt: TGCAGTGCTAGAGATTTACAGAGCTATGGCTACACCTTC

j_gene: TRBJ1-1
abundance: many
d_gene: TRBD1
v_gene: TRBV29-1
CDR3aa: CSGTGGRDEAFF
CDR3nt: TGCAGCGGGACAGGGGGCCGGGATGAAGCTTTCTTT

j_gene: TRBJ2-3
abundance: many
d_gene: TRBD2
v_gene: TRBV28
CDR3aa: CASSLLLAGGGDTQYF
CDR3nt: TGTGCCAGCAGTTTACTCCTAGCGGGAGGGGGGGATACGCAGTATTTT

j_gene: TRBJ2-5
abundance: few
d_gene: NA
v_gene: TRBV6-5
CDR3aa: CASSYPRLETQYF
CDR3nt: TGTGCCAGCAGTTACCCGAGATTGGAGACCCAGTACTTC

j_gene: TRBJ2-1
abundance: NA
d_gene: TRBD1
v_gene: TRBV29-1
CDR3aa: CSSDRVAYNEQFF
CDR3nt: TGCAGCTCCGACAGGGTAGCCTACAATGAGCAGTTCTTC

j_gene: TRBJ1-2
abundance: few
d_gene: TRBD1
v_gene: TRBV25-1
CDR3aa: CASSKGGVGYGYTF
CDR3nt: TGTGCCAGCAGCAAAGGGGGCGTAGGCTATGGCTACACCTTC

j_gene: TRBJ2-7
abundance: few
d_gene: NA
v_gene: TRBV7-8
CDR3aa: CASSLGDKTGEQYF
CDR3nt: TGTGCCAGCAGCTTAGGCGACAAGACGGGGGAGCAGTACTTC

j_gene: TRBJ2-1
abundance: few
d_gene: TRBD1
v_gene: TRBV29-1
CDR3aa: CSARNGQAQNEQFF
CDR3nt: TGCAGCGCTCGAAATGGACAGGCGCAGAATGAGCAGTTCTTC

j_gene: TRBJ1-1
abundance: few
d_gene: NA
v_gene: TRBV4-3
CDR3aa: CASSQDGWGGKATEAFF
CDR3nt: TGCGCCAGCAGCCAAGATGGGTGGGGAGGGAAGGCCACTGAAGCTTTCTTT

j_gene: TRBJ2-7
abundance: many
d_gene: NA
v_gene: TRBV25-1
CDR3aa: CASSETIGETSYEQYF
CDR3nt: TGTGCCAGCAGTGAAACCATCGGAGAGACCTCCTACGAGCAGTACTTC

j_gene: TRBJ2-3
abundance: NA
d_gene: NA
v_gene: TRBV10-2
CDR3aa: CATLSPIGADTQYF
CDR3nt: TGCGCCACCCTATCCCCCATCGGGGCAGATACGCAGTATTTT

j_gene: TRBJ2-4
abundance: NA
d_gene: NA
v_gene: TRBV6-5
CDR3aa: CASSYSRGLRIQYF
CDR3nt: TGTGCCAGCAGTTACTCGAGAGGTCTACGGATTCAGTACTTC

j_gene: TRBJ2-2
abundance: NA
d_gene: TRBD2
v_gene: TRBV20-1
CDR3aa: CSARELRREWTGELFF
CDR3nt: TGCAGTGCTAGAGAACTTAGGCGGGAGTGGACCGGGGAGCTGTTTTTT

j_gene: TRBJ2-3
abundance: few
d_gene: NA
v_gene: TRBV29-1
CDR3aa: CSVDGAGALDTQYF
CDR3nt: TGCAGCGTTGATGGCGCGGGGGCCTTGGATACGCAGTATTTT

j_gene: TRBJ2-7
abundance: few
d_gene: NA
v_gene: TRBV19
CDR3aa: CASSIDWSGYEQYF
CDR3nt: TGTGCCAGTAGTATAGATTGGAGCGGGTACGAGCAGTACTTC

j_gene: TRBJ2-5
abundance: NA
d_gene: NA
v_gene: TRBV7-9
CDR3aa: CASSATLEGEETQYF
CDR3nt: TGTGCCAGCAGCGCTACACTGGAAGGGGAAGAGACCCAGTACTTC

j_gene: TRBJ2-5
abundance: few
d_gene: TRBD1
v_gene: TRBV28
CDR3aa: CASSPDRVQETQYF
CDR3nt: TGTGCCAGCAGCCCCGACAGGGTGCAAGAGACCCAGTACTTC

j_gene: TRBJ2-7
abundance: few
d_gene: TRBD1
v_gene: TRBV9
CDR3aa: CASSSGKEGQGYEQYF
CDR3nt: TGTGCCAGCAGCTCGGGGAAAGAGGGACAGGGCTACGAGCAGTACTTC

j_gene: TRBJ2-7
abundance: NA
d_gene: TRBD1
v_gene: TRBV4-1
CDR3aa: CASSPPGQHFGEQYF
CDR3nt: TGCGCCAGCAGCCCCCCGGGACAGCATTTTGGCGAGCAGTACTTC

j_gene: TRBJ2-3
abundance: few
d_gene: NA
v_gene: TRBV4-2
CDR3aa: CASSPYGGDADTQYF
CDR3nt: TGTGCCAGCAGCCCATATGGCGGGGATGCAGATACGCAGTATTTT

j_gene: TRBJ2-3
abundance: many
d_gene: NA
v_gene: TRBV11-2
CDR3aa: CASSLGGSTDTQYF
CDR3nt: TGTGCCAGCAGCTTAGGCGGGAGCACAGATACGCAGTATTTT